This T cell receptor (beta chain) was profiled in a study of tissue T cells after allogeneic stem cell transplantation. Comparators were a few non-transplant cancer patients without known GI disease. Assay: immunoSEQ multiplex PCR; the TCRdb copy retains only in-frame clones and omits some. The sample has 20,000 to 30,000 clones, roughly 80% seen once. The sequenced sample was tissue from the ileum, obtained at autopsy. This sequence originates from a female donor at least 60 years old with lung cancer.

The DNA of the CDR3 is TGTGCCAGCAGCGCTCGACTAGCGGGGGGGAGGAATGAGCAGTTCTTC. This gives the protein CASSARLAGGRNEQFF. The V gene is TRBV7-2, the J gene TRBJ2-1, with 14 bases that match TRBD2. The CDR3 is made up of 16 amino acids. Germline V gives CDR1 SGHTA, CDR2 FQGNSA. Trimming removed 5 bases from V and 7 bases from J; junction bases left unmatched: 7.